The present T cell receptor beta chain was sequenced within a study of Graves' ophthalmopathy and Graves' hyperthyroidism listed by TCRdb under 2018. Study-level background: Peripheral blood samples were taken at the time of initial diagnosis, before any treatment was given. To explore V-J signatures distinguishing ophthalmopathy from hyperthyroidism, a discovery set of approximately 100 patients (fewer than 45 ophthalmopathy, roughly 60 stable hyperthyroidism) was enrolled. The independent validation cohort included roughly 19 hyperthyroidism patients plus 17 patients who later progressed from hyperthyroidism to ophthalmopathy. To tell Graves' ophthalmopathy apart from Graves' hyperthyroidism, and to predict which patients would progress to ophthalmopathy, the study relied on TCR beta repertoire signatures. In over 5 hyperthyroidism patients, the T-cell repertoires found in thyroid tissue were compared with those found in blood. In total, 135 blood samples were TCR-sequenced: around 42 ophthalmopathy, over 70 hyperthyroidism and roughly 17 hyperthyroidism-to-ophthalmopathy patients. After sampling, hyperthyroidism patients received methimazole starting at 30 mg daily, and ophthalmopathy patients received high-dose intravenous methylprednisolone.

Patients with ophthalmopathy had moderately to severely active disease, with a Clinical Activity Score of 3 or more, a NOSPECS grade of 4 or more, and a disease duration of less than 3 months. Patients with other autoimmune diseases, uncontrolled infections, pregnancy or lactation were excluded from the study. Diagnosis was based on clinical symptoms, serum thyroxine, TRAb, thyroid ultrasound and orbital computed tomography. Ficoll-Paque density gradient centrifugation was used to isolate PBMCs from under 11 ml of fresh peripheral blood. Trizol reagent was used to extract the total RNA, and its quality was then checked on an Agilent 2100 Bioanalyzer. Summary of the overall study and its limitations: In cross-validation, the 13-signature model distinguished ophthalmopathy from stable hyperthyroidism with approximately 88% sensitivity and 81% to 83% specificity, and in the test set the corresponding values were roughly 80% and 76%. In validation, the model predicted ophthalmopathy progression with about 71% sensitivity and 72.22% specificity; roughly 12 predicted patients were CT-confirmed with GO in a median of about 6.2 months. Sample size was not predetermined statistically, and investigators were not blinded to group allocation. Most of the expanded thyroid clonotypes with a frequency above 0.001 were also detected in blood, and it was suggested that the thyroid immune response may be reflected by blood repertoires.

A remark on this clonotype: The specificity of this receptor is unknown. It has no much larger one-base neighbor in the sample; base qualities were not kept.

For repertoire sequencing, the TCR beta CDR3 regions were amplified from RNA transcripts. The first round of RT-PCR was done with HTBI primers and the Qiagen OneStep RT-PCR kit, and was followed by a second round of multiplex PCR, then size selection and purification. The libraries underwent paired-end sequencing with 100 bp reads on an Illumina HiSeq2000. In the paper's pipeline: SOAPnuke was used to process the reads, throwing out any read that had adapters, had uncalled bases, had a mean Phred below 15, or lacked an exact constant-primer or identifier match. High-quality paired reads were merged with COPE v1.2.5. Clonotypes were defined as unique nucleotide sequences and were aligned to IMGT TRB V, D and J references using MiTCR v1.1. Analysis was restricted to V-J combinations with a frequency above 0.0001, which covered 99.2% of repertoires. A TCR clonal expansion and chaos score per V-J combination was defined as the ratio of F50 clonal expansion to chaos observed in the TCRdist matrix. Features were reduced by Welch's t-statistics and random forest to 10 to 15 V-J combinations, which fed a naive Bayes classifier. Thyroid-blood repertoire similarity was quantified with the Morisita-Horn index. Clones were called with MiXCR by TCRdb after fastp trimmed the public reads at Q25, and only in-frame beta chains were retained. Entries are consolidated by CDR3 protein sequence, retaining the most common genes and DNA. The V and J calls reflect TCRdb's pipeline rather than the authors' work. The table for this sample lists 650,000 to 900,000 distinct CDR3 sequences; roughly 40% of them were counted only once. In total, the top ten clones hold approximately 43% of the sample.

The CDR3 measures 14 amino acids from cysteine to phenylalanine. Only the CDR3 DNA stays, 42 bases, in frame from base 1. Compared with germline, V lacks 0 bases and J lacks 5 bases; bases without a gene match: 2. Based on the germline V gene, the CDR1 and CDR2 sequences are MGHDK and SYGVNS. This receptor was identified in an adult man with Graves' ophthalmopathy. The rearrangement joined TRBV25-1 to TRBJ1-2; 8 central bases correspond to TRBD1. What was sequenced was peripheral blood. This receptor has the CDR3 CASSEYRQGYGYTF. The nucleotide sequence is TGTGCCAGCAGTGAATATAGACAGGGGTATGGCTACACCTTC.